This passage covers 27 T cell receptor beta chains from one sample sequenced in a study of cytomegalovirus exposure and HLA in healthy donors. The study ran its PCR with 60 Vbeta and 13 Jbeta primers. The table came from immunoSEQ multiplex PCR; TCRdb's copy has only in-frame clones and leaves some out. Among 130,000 or so clones, approximately 81% were seen once, and the ten largest hold roughly 7.5%. Input material: PBMCs. The source is a male donor in good health and CMV-seronegative.

CDR3 DNA: TGTGCCAGCAGCAATATAAGACACTCAAGAAACACCATATATTTT. Residues: CASSNIRHSRNTIYF. The chain links TRBV21-1 to TRBJ1-3; the table's D call of TRBD1 was not tested on the DNA. TRBV21-1 counts as a pseudogene. The CDR3 length is 15 residues.

The chain combines TRBV6-6 with TRBJ1-5; weak D call: TRBD1 (5 bases). Germline-derived CDR1 and CDR2 are MNHNY and SVGAGI (reference sequence). The CDR3 runs 14 residues. Deletions cut 6 bases from V and 7 bases from J, with 16 bases between. In DNA, the CDR3 is TGTGCCAGCAGCCACGCGGGATGGGGGCAGCCCCAGCATTTT. This codes for CASSHAGWGQPQHF.

J is TRBJ1-1 and V is TRBV7-4, with 11 bases matching TRBD1. The V gene's germline CDR1 is SGHVT and CDR2 SQSDAQ. The CDR3 totals 16 residues. With V trimmed by 2 bases and J by 5 bases, 7 bases remained unmatched. The CDR3 loop reads CASSLRGQGVRTEAFF. CDR3 DNA sequence: TGTGCCAGCAGCTTAAGGGGACAGGGGGTCCGGACTGAAGCTTTCTTT.

In its sample, this clone was seen a few times. The chain is built from TRBV4-2 and TRBJ2-1, with 8 positions matching TRBD2. This CDR3 has 17 residues. V lost 4 bases, J lost 6 bases, and 14 bases stayed unmatched. Germline V gene lookup returns CDR1 LGHNA and CDR2 YNFKEQ. The CDR3 reads CASSPQQIRTSFNEQFF. DNA for the CDR3: TGTGCCAGCAGCCCGCAACAAATCCGGACTAGCTTCAATGAGCAGTTCTTC.

V usage is TRBV30 and J usage is TRBJ2-2; D uncertain. There are 18 residues in the CDR3. The V and J ends lost 7 bases and 0 bases respectively, with 24 bases between them. CDR1 is GTSNPN, CDR2 SVGIG, per germline (reference sequence). The chain's CDR3 is CALYPGVLGRPNTGELFF. The CDR3 nucleotides read TGTGCCTTATACCCTGGAGTATTAGGTCGGCCGAACACCGGGGAGCTGTTTTTT.

CDR3: CASSRRDGLFEQYF. The CDR3 region has the DNA TGTGCCAGCAGCAGGCGGGACGGCCTTTTCGAGCAGTACTTC. The rearrangement uses TRBV7-8 and TRBJ2-7, with D maybe TRBD2 (6 bases). This CDR3 comprises 14 residues. Germline V gene lookup returns CDR1 SGHVS and CDR2 FQNEAQ. V was cut by 5 bases and J by 6 bases, with 17 bases left in between.

The chain has TRBV7-9 and TRBJ1-5; 11 bases map to TRBD1. CDR3 size: 15 residues. V was clipped by 3 bases and J by 6 bases; unmatched bases: 4. CDR1 and CDR2 from the germline V gene are SEHNR and FQNEAQ (reference sequence). CDR3 sequence: CASSFGTGGGQPQHF. The CDR3 region has the DNA TGTGCCAGCAGCTTTGGGACAGGGGGTGGTCAGCCCCAGCATTTT. The whole variable domain, remainder taken from reference TRBV7-9 and TRBJ1-5, is DTGVSQNPRHKITKRGQNVTFRCDPISEHNRLYWYRQTLGQGPEFLTYFQNEAQLEKSRLLSDRFSAERPKGSFSTLEIQRTEQGDSAMYLCASSFGTGGGQPQHFGDGTRLSIL.

This clone was picked up a small number of times. This rearrangement joins TRBV5-1 to TRBJ1-1; TRBD1 aligns across 9 bases. This CDR3 contains 14 residues. Germline CDR1 reads SGHRS; CDR2 reads YFSETQ. After removal of 5 bases from V and 1 base from J, the junction contained 3 bases not matched to a gene. CDR3 sequence: CASSWGQGNTEAFF. The CDR3 DNA reads as TGCGCCAGCAGTTGGGGACAGGGGAACACTGAAGCTTTCTTT.

The chain combines TRBV18 with TRBJ1-6; 7 bases are shared with TRBD1. Germline V gene lookup returns CDR1 KGHSH and CDR2 LQKENI. The CDR3 sequence is 20 residues long. Germline trimming cut 2 bases from V and 0 bases from J; bases unmatched to any gene: 13. The CDR3 nucleotides read TGTGCCAGCTCACCAGCGGCCCCCGGGACAGAGAGCTCCTATAATTCACCCCTCCACTTT. Translated: CASSPAAPGTESSYNSPLHF.

The chain employs TRBV19 and TRBJ1-1, with 11 bases identical to TRBD1. CDR1 and CDR2 (germline): LNHDA, SQIVND (reference sequence). CDR3 length equals 14 residues. Trimming took 4 bases from V and 4 from J; bases not matched to a gene: 2. The CDR3 DNA is TGTGCCAGTAGTACGGGACAGGGGGTCACTGAAGCTTTCTTT. Protein: CASSTGQGVTEAFF. The complete variable domain, with remaining parts taken from reference TRBV19 and TRBJ1-1, reads DGGITQSPKYLFRKEGQNVTLSCEQNLNHDAMYWYRQDPGQGLRLIYYSQIVNDFQKGDIAEGYSVSREKKESFPLTVTSAQKNPTAFYLCASSTGQGVTEAFFGQGTRLTVV.

The chain has TRBV27 and TRBJ2-4, with D possibly being TRBD2 (6 bases). Trimming took 2 bases from V and 6 from J, leaving 14 bases between them. Per germline, CDR1 MNHEY and CDR2 SMNVEV (reference sequence). CDR3 length equals 15 residues. This CDR3 is CASSLLTGVGNIQYF. CDR3 DNA: TGTGCCAGCAGTTTACTTACGGGAGTTGGAAACATTCAGTACTTC.

J is TRBJ2-2 and V is TRBV6-5; D may be TRBD2 (5 bases). Trimming pared 6 bases from V and 2 bases from J, leaving 10 bases between. Germline V gene sequence: CDR1 MNHEY, CDR2 SVGAGI. CDR3 length: 14 amino acids. CDR3 DNA: TGTGCCAGCAGAAAGACGGGAAACACCGGGGAGCTGTTTTTT. Translation gives CASRKTGNTGELFF.

V and J are TRBV28 and TRBJ1-5, with 9 bases matching TRBD1. Germline loops: CDR1 MDHEN, CDR2 SYDVKM. The CDR3 is 17 residues long. V shed 3 bases and J 2 bases; nucleotides not matched to a gene: 8. The CDR3 loop reads CASSFHRGQIGNQPQHF. For the CDR3, the DNA is TGTGCCAGCAGTTTCCACAGGGGGCAGATCGGCAATCAGCCCCAGCATTTT.

The DNA for the CDR3 is TGTGCCAGTACCACAGCGGGAGCAAGCTCCTACAATGAGCAGTTCTTC. It specifies CASTTAGASSYNEQFF. The chain has TRBV28 and TRBJ2-1; 8 bases are shared with TRBD2. The length of the CDR3 is 16 residues. Germline V gene sequence: CDR1 MDHEN, CDR2 SYDVKM. V trimming: 9 bases; J trimming: 0 bases; junction bases outside the gene matches: 10.

The CDR3 coding sequence is TGTGCCAGCAGCGTTAGTGGACAGAGCTACAATGAGCAGTTCTTC. Translation gives CASSVSGQSYNEQFF. The V and J genes are TRBV9 and TRBJ2-1, with D possibly matching TRBD1 (6 bases). The V gene lost 2 bases and the J gene lost 3 bases, with 12 bases spanning the gap. This CDR3 has 15 amino acids. Germline V CDR1 and CDR2: SGDLS, YYNGEE.

The chain is built from TRBV6-5 and TRBJ1-4, with D possibly matching TRBD1 (6 bases). The germline V and J ends were trimmed by 5 bases and 0 bases, with 10 bases remaining between them. Germline assignment: CDR1 MNHEY and CDR2 SVGAGI. This CDR3 has 15 amino acids. CDR3 residues: CASSADRSTNEKLFF. The CDR3 DNA is TGTGCCAGCAGTGCAGACAGGTCAACTAATGAAAAACTGTTTTTT.

This clone was seen once. V gene TRBV7-8 combines with J gene TRBJ1-2; TRBD1 matches at 7 bases. Germline values: CDR1 SGHVS, CDR2 FQNEAQ. Germline trimming cut 1 base from V and 7 bases from J; bases unmatched to any gene: 9. The CDR3 covers 15 residues. CDR3 loop: CASSLGGGASGGYTF. The CDR3 DNA reads as TGTGCCAGCAGCTTAGGAGGGGGCGCATCGGGTGGCTACACCTTC.

This clone was seen only a few times. The V call is TRBV2, the J call TRBJ2-7; TRBD1 matches 9 bases. After removal of 8 bases from V and 5 bases from J, the junction contained 10 bases not matched to a gene. The CDR3 length is 14 residues. The germline V gene has CDR1 SNHLY and CDR2 FYNNEI. In DNA, the CDR3 is TGTGCCAGCCAGTCTTGGACAGGGGAGAACGAGCAGTACTTC. Translating it yields CASQSWTGENEQYF.

The gene calls are TRBV10-3 and TRBJ1-2; no reliable D call. This CDR3 spans 13 amino acids. V gave up 5 bases and J gave up 1 base, with 8 bases separating them. Germline CDR1 ENHRY, CDR2 SYGVKD. CDR3 nucleotide sequence: TGTGCCATCAGTAACACGATTAACTATGGCTACACCTTC. Amino acid sequence: CAISNTINYGYTF.

This chain connects TRBV15 to TRBJ2-7; 10 bases align to TRBD2. The CDR3 runs to 16 residues. The V gene end was trimmed by 2 bases and the J gene end by 3 bases; junction bases not matched to a gene: 7. The germline V gene encodes CDR1 LNHNV and CDR2 YYDKDF (reference sequence). The CDR3 region has the DNA TGTGCCACCAGCAGAATTAGACTAGCGGGTAACTACGAGCAGTACTTC. Its translation is CATSRIRLAGNYEQYF.

This clone showed up just a few times. Relative to the germline gene, one junction end is altered; a read error may explain this. This rearrangement joins TRBV12-5 to TRBJ1-1, with D perhaps matching TRBD1 (5 bases). The CDR3 is made up of 14 amino acids. Germline assignment: CDR1 LGHNT and CDR2 FRNRAP. For the CDR3, the DNA is TGTGCTAGTGCCACCTCCGCAGGGAACGCTGAAGCTTTCTTT. This encodes CASATSAGNAEAFF.

The chain combines TRBV9 with TRBJ1-3; TRBD1 agrees at 8 bases. The CDR3 covers 16 residues. J lost 4 bases, V lost 4 bases, and 10 bases had no gene match. Germline CDR1 reads SGDLS; CDR2 reads YYNGEE. CDR3 region: CASSLLGQAKGNTIYF. DNA of the CDR3: TGTGCCAGCAGCCTCCTGGGACAGGCTAAGGGAAACACCATATATTTT.

This clone has just a few counts. This sequence joins TRBV6-1 and TRBJ1-2; D gene ambiguous. V lost 7 bases and J lost 5, with 14 bases in between. Germline CDR1 MNHNS, CDR2 SASEGT. CDR3 length: 13 residues. CDR3 DNA sequence: TGTGCCAGCACCCCTCAGGCACCTTATGGCTACACCTTC. Amino acid sequence: CASTPQAPYGYTF.

The chain recombines TRBV15 with TRBJ2-5; tentatively, D is TRBD2 (6 bases). Trimming took 2 bases from V and 5 from J, leaving 15 bases between them. CDR1 and CDR2 from the germline V gene are LNHNV and YYDKDF (reference sequence). The CDR3 length is 15 residues. The CDR3 loop reads CATSRNLGGSETQYF. CDR3 bases: TGTGCCACCAGCAGAAACCTCGGGGGATCGGAGACCCAGTACTTC.

This chain connects TRBV27 to TRBJ2-1; no firm D call. The germline gives CDR1 MNHEY, CDR2 SMNVEV (reference sequence). V gave up 6 bases and J gave up 0 bases, with 18 bases separating them. The CDR3 is 17 residues long. The CDR3 loop reads CASRPQTPFGSYNEQFF. For the CDR3, the DNA is TGTGCCAGCAGACCTCAGACACCCTTCGGCTCCTACAATGAGCAGTTCTTC.

This clone was recorded only once. The chain is built from TRBV9 and TRBJ2-3; 8 bases match TRBD1. The J segment lost 0 bases and the V segment lost 3 bases, leaving 6 bases of the junction unmatched. The length of the CDR3 is 16 residues. The germline CDR1 and CDR2 sequences are SGDLS and YYNGEE. CDR3 residues: CASSARGQASTDTQYF. Here the CDR3 DNA reads TGTGCCAGCAGCGCCCGGGGACAGGCTAGCACAGATACGCAGTATTTT.

The rearrangement links TRBV4-3 to TRBJ1-4; TRBD1 agrees at 10 bases. The V gene end was trimmed by 5 bases and the J gene end by 7 bases; junction bases not matched to a gene: 7. The CDR3 runs 15 residues. Germline values: CDR1 LGHNA, CDR2 YSLEER. CDR3 protein: CASSYGTGVSEKLFF. In DNA, the CDR3 is TGCGCCAGCAGCTACGGGACAGGGGTCTCTGAAAAACTGTTTTTT.